This is a list of T cell receptor beta chains from one sample in a study of blood T cell repertoires in COVID-19. Clones were read by immunoSEQ multiplex PCR, and TCRdb kept only the in-frame ones, dropping some. The sample has more than 200,000 clones, around 84% seen once. The sample consisted of peripheral blood. These receptor sequences come from a woman of 80 years or more with COVID-19, enrolled during active disease. CDR3s include the opening cysteine and the closing phenylalanine or tryptophan. The D gene is left open where the match is weak. Clone size is shown for a subset of rows, as once, few, many or a class of expanded clone.

J	D	V	size	DNA	CDR3
TRBJ2-5	TRBD2	TRBV24-1	.	TGTGCCACCAGTGACCCGGGGTCGGGAGGCGGGGAGACCCAGTACTTC	CATSDPGSGGGETQYF
TRBJ1-5	.	TRBV18	.	TGTGCCAGCTCACCAGGAAGGGAGCGCAATCAGCCCCAGCATTTT	CASSPGRERNQPQHF
TRBJ1-1	.	TRBV20-1	.	TGCAGTGCTAGTGGTGGGCCCGAAGCTTTCTTT	CSASGGPEAFF
TRBJ1-1	.	TRBV20-1	.	TGCAGTGGCGATCCTCGAACTGAAGCTTTCTTT	CSGDPRTEAFF
TRBJ2-5	TRBD2	TRBV10-3	.	TGTGCCACAGCGGGAGTCCAAGAGACCCAGTACTTC	CATAGVQETQYF
TRBJ1-4	TRBD1	TRBV28	.	TGTGCCAGCGGCAACAGGGGAACTAATGAAAAACTGTTTTTT	CASGNRGTNEKLFF
TRBJ1-5	.	TRBV27	.	TGTGCCAGCAGCCCGGACAGAAATCAGCCCCAGCATTTT	CASSPDRNQPQHF
TRBJ1-1	.	TRBV6-5	.	TGTGCCAGCAGTTACTCGGCGCGGACTGAAGCTTTCTTT	CASSYSARTEAFF
TRBJ1-3	.	TRBV6-5	.	TGTGCCAGCCGGCTGGGACACTTCTCTGGAAACACCATATATTTT	CASRLGHFSGNTIYF
TRBJ1-3	.	TRBV15	.	TGTGCCACCAGCAGGAGGACTCAATCTGGAAACACCATATATTTT	CATSRRTQSGNTIYF
TRBJ2-2	TRBD1	TRBV7-2	.	TGTGCCAGCAGCTTAGGGGTGACAGGGGGATTTGGCGGGGAGCTGTTTTTT	CASSLGVTGGFGGELFF
TRBJ2-4	.	TRBV28	few	TGTGCCAGCAGTCTCCCCTCCAGGGCTCGAAACATTCAGTACTTC	CASSLPSRARNIQYF